Following are 24 T cell receptor beta chains from one sample sequenced in a study of T cell repertoires in cytomegalovirus infection. Using its own MiXCR run on the reads, TCRdb lists one record per CDR3 protein. The data show 250,000 or so distinct CDR3 sequences, roughly 10% seen once. Sequencing was performed on PBMCs. The source is a human donor in good health (CMV status not recorded). Some clones in this sample may be carry-over from other donors' samples.

Many counts were recorded for this clonotype. DNA of the CDR3: TGTGCCAGCACCAAGGACCAGGGCCCCTACGAGCAGTACTTC. Protein product: CASTKDQGPYEQYF. V is TRBV7-9 and J is TRBJ2-7, with a possible D match to TRBD1 (5 bases). Trimming removed 7 bases at V and 2 bases at J, with 15 bases between. The germline CDR1 and CDR2 sequences are SEHNR and FQNEAQ (reference sequence). This CDR3 is built from 14 residues.

This clonotype was counted ten times or more. The genes are TRBV11-1 and TRBJ2-2; D perhaps matches TRBD1 (6 bases). Per the germline V gene, CDR1 is SGHAT and CDR2 is FQDESV (reference sequence). This CDR3 region has 17 residues. The ends were cut back, 6 bases at V and 0 bases at J, with 17 bases in the middle. The CDR3 DNA reads TGTGCCAGCAGTTCGTCCGGGACAACTACGAACACCGGGGAGCTGTTTTTT. It specifies CASSSSGTTTNTGELFF. Complete variable domain (other parts from reference TRBV11-1 and TRBJ2-2): EAEVAQSPRYKITEKSQAVAFWCDPISGHATLYWYRQILGQGPELLVQFQDESVVDDSQLPKDRFSAERLKGVDSTLKIQPAELGDSAMYLCASSSSGTTTNTGELFFGEGSRLTVL.

This clonotype was recorded at least ten times. The chain joins TRBV7-2 to TRBJ1-6; tentative D call: TRBD1 (6 bases). V lost 3 bases and J 0 bases, leaving 12 bases between the germline ends. CDR1 is SGHTA and CDR2 is FQGNSA in the germline V gene. The CDR3 spans 17 residues. CDR3 region: CASSFTGPGSYNSPLHF. The CDR3 DNA is TGTGCCAGCAGCTTCACAGGGCCTGGCTCCTATAATTCACCCCTCCACTTT. Full variable domain (missing parts from reference TRBV7-2 and TRBJ1-6): GAGVSQSPSNKVTEKGKDVELRCDPISGHTALYWYRQSLGQGLEFLIYFQGNSAPDKSGLPSDRFSAERTGGSVSTLTIQRTQQEDSAVYLCASSFTGPGSYNSPLHFGNGTRLTVT.

This clonotype was seen ten or more times. The gene calls are TRBV7-9 and TRBJ2-3; TRBD1 aligns across 8 bases. Germline V lookup: CDR1 SEHNR, CDR2 FQNEAQ (reference sequence). Germline trimming cut 5 bases from V and 4 bases from J; bases unmatched to any gene: 5. The CDR3 extends over 14 amino acids. The CDR3 coding sequence is TGTGCCAGCAGCACCCGGACAGGGCCAGATACGCAGTATTTT. It is translated as CASSTRTGPDTQYF.

This clonotype appeared many times. The CDR3 region has the DNA TGCAGCGTGGGACAGTTCGCTGAAGCTTTCTTT. It encodes CSVGQFAEAFF. The chain is built from TRBV29-1 and TRBJ1-1; the match to TRBD1 covers 7 bases. V trimming: 6 bases; J trimming: 6 bases; junction bases outside the gene matches: 4. Germline CDR1 SQVTM, CDR2 ANQGSEA. The CDR3 covers 11 residues. The variable domain in full, with the rest retrieved from reference TRBV29-1 and TRBJ1-1, is SAVISQKPSRDICQRGTSLTIQCQVDSQVTMMFWYRQQPGQSLTLIATANQGSEATYESGFVIDKFPISRPNLTFSTLTVSNMSPEDSSIYLCSVGQFAEAFFGQGTRLTVV.

There are many counts of this clonotype. The CDR3 nucleotides are TGTGCCAGTAGTACGACAGGGACGAGTAATCAGCCCCAGCATTTT. Protein product: CASSTTGTSNQPQHF. The V gene is TRBV19, the J gene TRBJ1-5; 7 nucleotides agree with TRBD1. J lost 4 bases, V lost 4 bases, and 7 bases had no gene match. The CDR3 contains 15 residues. Germline CDR1 reads LNHDA; CDR2 reads SQIVND (reference sequence).

The chain carries TRBV5-1 and TRBJ1-5; TRBD1 matches at 8 bases. This CDR3 is built from 15 residues. V lost 0 bases, J lost 5 bases, and 4 bases stayed unmatched. Germline CDR1 is SGHRS and CDR2 is YFSETQ. CDR3 amino acids: CASSLGQGYDQPQHF. CDR3 in DNA: TGCGCCAGCAGCTTGGGACAGGGGTACGATCAGCCCCAGCATTTT.

In its sample, this clonotype was seen a few times. V and J are TRBV7-9 and TRBJ2-3; D gene unclear. The CDR3 totals 13 residues. Germline V gene data show CDR1 as SEHNR and CDR2 as FQNEAQ (reference sequence). Trimming removed 6 bases at V and 6 bases at J, with 13 bases between. CDR3 amino acids: CASSHTTADTQYF. CDR3 coding DNA: TGTGCCAGCAGTCACACTACAGCGGATACGCAGTATTTT.

This clonotype came up many times. J is TRBJ1-1 and V is TRBV14; TRBD1 matches at 8 bases. Unmatched junction bases numbered 3, after V lost 1 base and J lost 5 bases. The V gene's germline CDR1 is SGHDN and CDR2 FVKESK. The CDR3 contains 14 residues. This CDR3 reads CASSQATGGTEAFF. The CDR3, as DNA: TGTGCCAGCAGCCAAGCAACAGGGGGAACTGAAGCTTTCTTT.

This clonotype was seen at least ten times. V and J are TRBV7-2 and TRBJ2-3; 13 nucleotides align to TRBD2. Unmatched junction bases numbered 1, after V lost 6 bases and J lost 1 base. The CDR3 is 15 residues long. Germline assignment: CDR1 SGHTA and CDR2 FQGNSA. CDR3 in DNA: TGTGCCAGCAGGGGACTAGCGGGGCGCACAGATACGCAGTATTTT. It codes for CASRGLAGRTDTQYF.

The genes are TRBV7-9 and TRBJ1-2; possibly TRBD1 for D (5 bases). CDR1 is SEHNR and CDR2 is FQNEAQ in the germline V gene (reference sequence). V lost 8 bases and J 2 bases, leaving 12 bases between the germline ends. The CDR3 extends over 13 amino acids. CDR3 protein: CASGRAINYGYTF. CDR3 DNA sequence: TGTGCCAGCGGCAGGGCCATCAACTATGGCTACACCTTC.

The rearrangement joins TRBV20-1 to TRBJ1-2; 7 bases are a match to TRBD1. Trimming took 1 base from V and 4 from J; bases not matched to a gene: 6. Germline V gene data show CDR1 as DFQATT and CDR2 as SNEGSKA (reference sequence). The CDR3 covers 14 residues. The chain's CDR3 is CSARGGTEAYGYTF. CDR3 sequence (DNA): TGCAGTGCTAGAGGGGGGACAGAAGCCTATGGCTACACCTTC.

This clonotype was detected ten times or more. The chain employs TRBV10-3 and TRBJ2-5; 13 nucleotides line up with TRBD2. After removal of 3 bases from V and 5 bases from J, the junction contained 12 bases not matched to a gene. Germline V lookup: CDR1 ENHRY, CDR2 SYGVKD. The CDR3 is 18 amino acids. CDR3 in amino acids: CAISDPGLAGEKGETQYF. CDR3 bases: TGTGCCATCAGTGACCCCGGACTAGCGGGAGAGAAGGGCGAGACCCAGTACTTC.

At least ten counts were recorded for this clonotype. V and J are TRBV7-3 and TRBJ2-1; 8 bases map to TRBD2. This CDR3 has 16 amino acids. Looked up from germline, CDR1 is SGHTA and CDR2 is FQGTGA. V shed 2 bases and J 10 bases; nucleotides not matched to a gene: 13. The CDR3 is CASSLGTGGLPGEQFF. As DNA, the CDR3 is TGTGCCAGCAGCTTAGGTACGGGGGGGCTACCGGGGGAGCAGTTCTTC.

This clonotype was observed a few times. The chain is built from TRBV6-1 and TRBJ2-2; 13 bases are shared with TRBD2. This CDR3 is 15 amino acids long. With 10 bases clipped from V and 4 bases from J, the junction kept 6 bases outside the gene matches. Germline V gene sequence: CDR1 MNHNS, CDR2 SASEGT. CDR3 bases: TGTGCCACAGGGGGACTAGCGGGATTCACCGGGGAGCTGTTTTTT. It specifies CATGGLAGFTGELFF.

V is TRBV30 and J is TRBJ1-4; D is undetermined. The CDR3 extends over 16 amino acids. Per the germline V gene, CDR1 is GTSNPN and CDR2 is SVGIG (reference sequence). Deletions cut 3 bases from V and 0 bases from J, with 14 bases between. The CDR3 protein is CAWSIRKTATNEKLFF. The CDR3 DNA is TGTGCCTGGAGCATCAGAAAGACGGCAACTAATGAAAAACTGTTTTTT. The full variable domain, completed using reference TRBV30 and TRBJ1-4, is SQTIHQWPATLVQPVGSPLSLECTVEGTSNPNLYWYRQAAGRGLQLLFYSVGIGQISSEVPQNLSASRPQDRQFILSSKKLLLSDSGFYLCAWSIRKTATNEKLFFGSGTQLSVL.

This clonotype occurred many times. The chain combines TRBV7-2 with TRBJ2-1; possibly TRBD1 or TRBD2 for D (5 bases each). The V and J ends lost 1 base and 0 bases respectively, with 7 bases between them. The CDR3 is 15 residues long. The germline CDR1 and CDR2 sequences are SGHTA and FQGNSA. As DNA, the CDR3 is TGTGCCAGCAGCTTAGACGGGACCTCCTACAATGAGCAGTTCTTC. As protein: CASSLDGTSYNEQFF. Combining the CDR3 with reference TRBV7-2 and TRBJ2-1 gives the whole variable domain GAGVSQSPSNKVTEKGKDVELRCDPISGHTALYWYRQSLGQGLEFLIYFQGNSAPDKSGLPSDRFSAERTGGSVSTLTIQRTQQEDSAVYLCASSLDGTSYNEQFFGPGTRLTVL.

This clonotype was observed a few times. The chain employs TRBV2 and TRBJ2-1, with TRBD2 as a possible D gene (5 bases). Germline-derived CDR1 and CDR2 are SNHLY and FYNNEI. The CDR3 is 16 amino acids. V was pared by 5 bases and J by 2 bases, with 16 bases between. CDR3 protein: CASSLLDYPPYNEQFF. Written as DNA, the CDR3 is TGTGCCAGCAGTCTACTAGACTACCCGCCCTACAATGAGCAGTTCTTC. Full variable domain (missing parts from reference TRBV2 and TRBJ2-1): EPEVTQTPSHQVTQMGQEVILRCVPISNHLYFYWYRQILGQKVEFLVSFYNNEISEKSEIFDDQFSVERPDGSNFTLKIRSTKLEDSAMYFCASSLLDYPPYNEQFFGPGTRLTVL.

This clonotype was seen many times. The gene calls are TRBV7-2 and TRBJ2-3; D tentatively fits TRBD1 or TRBD2 (5 bases each). Trimming shortened V by 1 base and J by 10 bases, and 15 bases separated the two germline ends. The CDR3 loop spans 14 amino acids. The V gene's germline CDR1 is SGHTA and CDR2 FQGNSA. CDR3 sequence (DNA): TGTGCCAGCAGCTTAGAGCCCAGGGACGGTTCGCAGTATTTT. This encodes CASSLEPRDGSQYF.

This clonotype showed up many times. The V call is TRBV28, the J call TRBJ1-1; D is unresolved. CDR1 is MDHEN and CDR2 is SYDVKM in the germline V gene. Trimming pared 6 bases from V and 0 bases from J, leaving 5 bases between. CDR3 length: 12 amino acids. CDR3 coding DNA: TGTGCCAGCAGCTCAGTGAACACTGAAGCTTTCTTT. Encoded protein: CASSSVNTEAFF.

This clonotype turned up a few times. V and J are TRBV20-1 and TRBJ1-1; 7 bases are shared with TRBD1. V gave up 7 bases and J gave up 1 base; unmatched junction bases: 9. Germline assignment: CDR1 DFQATT and CDR2 SNEGSKA (reference sequence). This CDR3 has 14 amino acids. CDR3 DNA: TGCAGTGTCAGGGGGGGGACATCGAACACTGAAGCTTTCTTT. It is translated as CSVRGGTSNTEAFF.

The chain is built from TRBV9 and TRBJ2-2, with TRBD1 as a possible D gene (5 bases). CDR1 SGDLS and CDR2 YYNGEE come from the germline V gene. V dropped 4 bases and J dropped 4 bases, with 14 bases sitting between them. CDR3 length: 15 residues. The DNA of the CDR3 is TGTGCCAGCAGCATAAACGACAGCCCCACCGGGGAGCTGTTTTTT. Amino acids: CASSINDSPTGELFF.

This clonotype occurred once. The rearrangement joins TRBV29-1 to TRBJ1-1, with D possibly TRBD1 on 6 matching bases. Trimming left V 8 bases short and J 4 bases short, with 14 bases between. There are 12 residues in the CDR3. Germline V gene lookup returns CDR1 SQVTM and CDR2 ANQGSEA. The CDR3 protein is CSISQGFTEAFF. CDR3 DNA sequence: TGCAGCATCTCACAGGGTTTCACTGAAGCTTTCTTT.

This clonotype has a count of ten or more. The CDR3 DNA reads as TGTGCCAGCAGCCCTAGATCGGGAGCGGGACACCTTACAGATACGCAGTATTTT. Protein product: CASSPRSGAGHLTDTQYF. The chain combines TRBV11-2 with TRBJ2-3, with D tentatively TRBD2 (7 bases). V dropped 5 bases and J dropped 3 bases, with 24 bases sitting between them. This CDR3 comprises 18 residues. CDR1 and CDR2 from the germline V gene are SGHAT and FQNNGV.